This entry is about one T cell receptor beta chain. The CDR3 sequence is 13 residues long. Looked up from germline, CDR1 is DFQATT and CDR2 is SNEGSKA (reference sequence). V was trimmed by 1 base and J by 2 bases, leaving 8 bases between them. The entry originates in a study of CD8 T cells in Susac syndrome. Reverse transcription of about 0.45 to 1 ug RNA was performed with random hexamers. Coverage of TCR beta CDR3 amplification by immunoSEQ multiplex PCR extended to 54 Vbeta and 13 Jbeta. One entry per CDR3 protein, called by TCRdb with MiXCR from the immunoSEQ multiplex PCR reads. This table has over 120,000 distinct CDR3 sequences, approximately 95% appearing once.

Sample: CD4+ T cells from PBMCs. The sequence was obtained from a human donor with Susac syndrome. The chain uses TRBV20-1 and TRBJ2-5; D unclear. The CDR3 protein is CSARGTPQETQYF. The CDR3 bases are TGCAGTGCTAGAGGGACCCCGCAAGAGACCCAGTACTTC.